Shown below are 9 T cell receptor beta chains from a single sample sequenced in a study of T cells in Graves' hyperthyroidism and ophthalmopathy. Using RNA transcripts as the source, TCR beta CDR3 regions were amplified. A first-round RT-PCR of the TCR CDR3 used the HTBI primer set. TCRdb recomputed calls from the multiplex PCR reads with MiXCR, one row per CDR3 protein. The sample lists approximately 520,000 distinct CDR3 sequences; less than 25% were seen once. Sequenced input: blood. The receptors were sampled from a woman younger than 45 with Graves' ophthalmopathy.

Here the CDR3 reads CATHRTGGKETQYF. The CDR3 DNA sequence: TGTGCCACTCACAGGACAGGGGGAAAAGAGACCCAGTACTTC. V is TRBV28 and J is TRBJ2-5, with 10 bases identical to TRBD1. This CDR3 spans 14 amino acids. The junction had 8 bases not matched to a gene; V was cut back by 10 bases and J by 3 bases. Germline CDR1 and CDR2: MDHEN and SYDVKM.

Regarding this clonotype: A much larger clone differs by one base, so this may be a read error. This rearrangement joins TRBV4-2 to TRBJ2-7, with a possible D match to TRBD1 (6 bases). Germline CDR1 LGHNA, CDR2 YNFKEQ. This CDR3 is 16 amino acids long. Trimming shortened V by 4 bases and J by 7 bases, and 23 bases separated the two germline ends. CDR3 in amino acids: CASSRRSWGQRGEQYF. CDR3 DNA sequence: TGTGCCAGCAGCCGTCGATCATGGGGGCAACGAGGAGAGCAGTACTTC.

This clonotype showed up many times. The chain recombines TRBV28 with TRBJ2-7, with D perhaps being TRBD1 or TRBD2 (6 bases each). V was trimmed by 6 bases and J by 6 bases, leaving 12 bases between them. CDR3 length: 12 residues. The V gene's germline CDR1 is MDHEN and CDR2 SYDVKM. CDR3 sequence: CASRKQGGEQYF. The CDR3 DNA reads TGTGCCAGCAGAAAACAGGGAGGCGAGCAGTACTTC.

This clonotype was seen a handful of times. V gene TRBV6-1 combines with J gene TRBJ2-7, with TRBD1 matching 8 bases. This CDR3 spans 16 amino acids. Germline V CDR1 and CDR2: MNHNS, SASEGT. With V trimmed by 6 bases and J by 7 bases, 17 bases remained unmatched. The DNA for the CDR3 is TGTGCCAGCAGACGCGCCGGCAGGGGGCACATAGGGGAGCAGTACTTC. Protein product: CASRRAGRGHIGEQYF.

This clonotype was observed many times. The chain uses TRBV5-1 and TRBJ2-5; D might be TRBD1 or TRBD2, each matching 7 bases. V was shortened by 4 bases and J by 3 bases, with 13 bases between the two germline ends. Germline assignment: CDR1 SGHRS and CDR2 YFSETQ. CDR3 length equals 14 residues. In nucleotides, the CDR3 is TGCGCCAGCAGCCTCAGGGGGACTAAAGAGACCCAGTACTTC. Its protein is CASSLRGTKETQYF.

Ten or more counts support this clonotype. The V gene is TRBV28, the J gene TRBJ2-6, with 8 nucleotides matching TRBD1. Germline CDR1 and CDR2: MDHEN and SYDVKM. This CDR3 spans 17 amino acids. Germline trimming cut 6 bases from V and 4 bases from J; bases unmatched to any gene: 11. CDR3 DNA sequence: TGTGCCAGCAGCCCAAGGACAGGGACGGCCGGGGCCAACGTCCTGACTTTC. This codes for CASSPRTGTAGANVLTF. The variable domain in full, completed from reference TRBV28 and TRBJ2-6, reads DVKVTQSSRYLVKRTGEKVFLECVQDMDHENMFWYRQDPGLGLRLIYFSYDVKMKEKGDIPEGYSVSREKKERFSLILESASTNQTSMYLCASSPRTGTAGANVLTFGAGSRLTVL.

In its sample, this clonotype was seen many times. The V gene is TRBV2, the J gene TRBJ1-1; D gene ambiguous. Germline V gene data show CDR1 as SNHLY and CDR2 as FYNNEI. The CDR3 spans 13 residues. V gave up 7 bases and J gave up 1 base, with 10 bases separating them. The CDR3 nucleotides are TGTGCCAGCACTCCAACAGAGAACACTGAAGCTTTCTTT. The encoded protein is CASTPTENTEAFF. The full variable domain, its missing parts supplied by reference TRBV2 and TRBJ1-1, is EPEVTQTPSHQVTQMGQEVILRCVPISNHLYFYWYRQILGQKVEFLVSFYNNEISEKSEIFDDQFSVERPDGSNFTLKIRSTKLEDSAMYFCASTPTENTEAFFGQGTRLTVV.

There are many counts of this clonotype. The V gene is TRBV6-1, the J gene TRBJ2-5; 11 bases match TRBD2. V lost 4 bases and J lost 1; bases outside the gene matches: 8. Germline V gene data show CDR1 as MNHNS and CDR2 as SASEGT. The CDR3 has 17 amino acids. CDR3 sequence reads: CASSVAGTSGFQETQYF. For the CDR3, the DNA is TGTGCCAGCAGTGTGGCCGGGACTAGCGGATTCCAAGAGACCCAGTACTTC.

CDR3 DNA sequence: TGTGCCAGCAGTTACTCGACCTCTGACGGGTTTGGGGCCAACGTCCTGACTTTC. This codes for CASSYSTSDGFGANVLTF. J is TRBJ2-6 and V is TRBV6-2 or TRBV6-3; D is uncertain. The CDR3 has 18 residues. Germline values: CDR1 MNHEY, CDR2 SVGEGT. The V gene lost 0 bases and the J gene lost 3 bases, with 15 bases spanning the gap.